This TCR beta chain was sequenced in a study of control samples from healthy donors and cancer patients. There are 15 residues in the CDR3. Germline CDR1 reads LGHDT; CDR2 reads YNNKEL (reference sequence). V was cut by 1 base and J by 6 bases, with 16 bases left in between. Data came from immunoSEQ multiplex PCR; TCRdb stores just in-frame clones and leaves some out. The sample comprises around 130,000 clones, 89% of which are singletons, and roughly 43% rests with the top ten. The sample taken for sequencing was blood. The sequence derives from a man between 45 and 60 years old in good health. The chain links TRBV3-1 (or the pseudogene TRBV3-2) to TRBJ2-7; either TRBD1 or TRBD2 may supply D (5 bases each). Written as DNA, the CDR3 is TGTGCCAGCAGCCAAGGGGGGTACGGGTCGCGCGAGCAGTACTTC. Amino acid sequence: CASSQGGYGSREQYF.